This T cell receptor (beta chain) was observed in a study of T cell changes during pregnancy in multiple sclerosis. The CDR3 has 17 residues. Per germline, CDR1 MGHRA and CDR2 YSYEKL. V was pared by 4 bases and J by 6 bases, with 14 bases of the junction left unmatched. Clones were sequenced by immunoSEQ multiplex PCR, and TCRdb holds only the in-frame ones, with some missing. This table has around 92,000 clones, 90% to 95% appearing once. The sample consisted of peripheral blood, taken after pregnancy. The chain combines TRBV4-1 with TRBJ2-2, with 7 bases that match TRBD1. This TCR came from a female donor with multiple sclerosis, enrolled in a pregnancy study. CDR3 loop: CASSPPLQTTGAGELFF. As DNA, the CDR3 is TGCGCCAGCAGCCCACCCCTCCAAACCACAGGGGCCGGGGAGCTGTTTTTT.